Listed below are T cell receptor beta chains from one sample, sequenced in a study of molecular identifiers for immune sequencing clone quantification. MiXCR, applied by TCRdb to the PCR reads, yields one record per CDR3 protein. The sample lists over 85,000 distinct CDR3 sequences; about 35% were seen once. Sequences were obtained from naive CD8+ T cells from blood, with Jurkat cell RNA spiked in. The source of these receptors is a human donor in good health. Some libraries in this study had Jurkat cell RNA spiked in. The CDR3 runs from the conserved cysteine through the conserved F or W. The D gene is left open where the match is weak. Not every row has a clone size; where given, it reads once, few, many or a size class.

j_call,v_call,clone_size,d_call,cdr3_aa,cdr3_nt
TRBJ2-7,TRBV27,NA,NA,CASSLRGFSYEQYF,TGTGCCAGCAGTCTCAGGGGTTTTAGCTACGAGCAGTACTTC
TRBJ2-3,TRBV2,NA,NA,CASSGRDRVPSGPRRPLTDTQYF,TGTGCCAGCAGCGGCCGGGACAGGGTGCCTAGCGGGCCCCGGCGACCCCTCACAGATACGCAGTATTTT
TRBJ1-5,TRBV5-6,NA,NA,CASSFRGGEGSSIQPQHF,TGTGCCAGCAGCTTCCGAGGAGGGGAGGGAAGTAGCATTCAGCCCCAGCATTTT
TRBJ2-7,TRBV24-1,once,NA,CATSDAGAYEQYF,TGTGCCACCAGTGATGCCGGTGCCTACGAGCAGTACTTC
TRBJ2-7,TRBV28,few,NA,CASSLSPQSEQYF,TGTGCCAGCAGTTTATCCCCACAGTCCGAGCAGTACTTC
TRBJ2-1,TRBV11-2,NA,TRBD2,CASSLELAGRHNEQFF,TGTGCCAGCAGCTTAGAACTAGCGGGAAGACACAATGAGCAGTTCTTC
TRBJ2-5,TRBV6-2/TRBV6-3,NA,NA,CASSPLQGQYF,TGTGCCAGCAGTCCCCTCCAGGGCCAGTACTTC
TRBJ2-7,TRBV4-3,few,NA,CASSQGLEPTYEQYF,TGCGCCAGCAGCCAAGGGCTGGAGCCCACCTACGAGCAGTACTTC
TRBJ1-1,TRBV19,NA,NA,CASSLLPSGEGTEAFF,TGTGCCAGTTCCCTCCTCCCTTCGGGCGAGGGCACTGAAGCTTTCTTT
TRBJ2-1,TRBV28,few,TRBD1,CASSRRGTGIHFYNEQFF,TGTGCCAGCAGTCGTCGGGGGACAGGGATCCATTTCTACAATGAGCAGTTCTTC
TRBJ2-7,TRBV19,few,NA,CASSPQRDAYEQYF,TGTGCCAGTAGTCCCCAAAGGGACGCTTACGAGCAGTACTTC
TRBJ2-2,TRBV6-4,few,NA,CASSARDNTGELFF,TGTGCCAGCAGTGCCAGGGACAACACCGGGGAGCTGTTTTTT
TRBJ1-1,TRBV6-2/TRBV6-3,NA,NA,CATWSGGLTEAFF,TGTGCCACCTGGTCGGGTGGGTTGACTGAAGCTTTCTTT
TRBJ2-7,TRBV27,NA,NA,CASSGAGWDEQYF,TGTGCCAGCAGTGGGGCAGGGTGGGACGAGCAGTACTTC
TRBJ2-7,TRBV28,many,NA,CATQDWAYEQYF,TGTGCCACCCAAGACTGGGCCTACGAGCAGTACTTC
TRBJ1-1,TRBV7-9,NA,NA,CASSLAQHAAFF,TGTGCCAGCAGCTTAGCGCAGCATGCGGCTTTCTTT
TRBJ1-2,TRBV6-5,NA,NA,CASGYSTGYGYTF,TGTGCCAGCGGTTACTCGACCGGCTATGGCTACACCTTC
TRBJ2-7,TRBV29-1,few,NA,CSVEWEEQYF,TGCAGCGTTGAATGGGAAGAGCAGTACTTC
TRBJ1-2,TRBV4-1,few,NA,CASRQGSLYGYTF,TGCGCCAGCAGACAGGGCAGCCTCTATGGCTACACCTTC
TRBJ2-1,TRBV5-5,many,TRBD2,CASSLGLAGTYNEQFF,TGTGCCAGCAGCTTGGGTCTAGCGGGAACCTACAATGAGCAGTTCTTC
TRBJ2-3,TRBV19,NA,NA,CASSMAGRTDTQYF,TGTGCCAGTAGTATGGCCGGGAGAACAGATACGCAGTATTTT
TRBJ2-7,TRBV28,NA,NA,CASSFRGVISYEQYF,TGTGCCAGCAGTTTTCGTGGGGTTATCTCCTACGAGCAGTACTTC
TRBJ2-5,TRBV9,many,NA,CASSVSGTSQETQYF,TGTGCCAGCAGCGTTAGCGGAACAAGCCAAGAGACCCAGTACTTC
TRBJ2-1,TRBV28,NA,TRBD2,CASSTGLARPSYNEQFF,TGTGCCAGCAGTACTGGACTAGCGCGACCCTCCTACAATGAGCAGTTCTTC
TRBJ2-1,TRBV28,many,TRBD2,CASRGLAANEQFF,TGTGCCAGCCGGGGACTAGCGGCGAATGAGCAGTTCTTC
TRBJ2-7,TRBV7-2,NA,TRBD2,CASSLGRAGGYAQNF,TGTGCCAGCAGCTTAGGACGAGCGGGAGGCTACGCGCAGAACTTC
TRBJ1-1,TRBV28,many,NA,CASSPFLGGRDTEAFF,TGTGCCAGCAGTCCGTTCCTAGGGGGGCGAGACACTGAAGCTTTCTTT
TRBJ1-1,TRBV18,few,NA,CASSPVGVNTEAFF,TGTGCCAGCTCACCAGTGGGGGTGAACACTGAAGCTTTCTTT
TRBJ2-3,TRBV29-1,many,TRBD2,CSVGRPGLVTDTQYF,TGCAGCGTTGGGCGTCCGGGACTAGTTACAGATACGCAGTATTTT
TRBJ2-7,TRBV2,NA,NA,CASQGGAYEQYF,TGTGCCAGCCAAGGGGGGGCCTACGAGCAGTACTTC
TRBJ2-7,TRBV27,few,TRBD2,CASSRVKASGTDYEQYF,TGTGCCAGCAGTAGAGTGAAGGCTAGCGGGACTGACTACGAGCAGTACTTC
TRBJ2-7,TRBV5-1,many,NA,CASSLAHEQYF,TGCGCCAGCAGCTTGGCCCACGAGCAGTACTTC
TRBJ1-1,TRBV20-1,NA,NA,CSARDNRADEAFF,TGCAGTGCTAGAGATAATAGAGCTGATGAAGCTTTCTTT
TRBJ1-4,TRBV6-5,many,TRBD1,CASGTGGASEKLFF,TGTGCCAGTGGGACAGGGGGCGCTTCTGAAAAACTGTTTTTT
TRBJ1-2,TRBV11-2,NA,NA,CASSLDGRFYGYTF,TGTGCCAGCAGCTTAGACGGAAGATTCTATGGCTACACCTTC
TRBJ2-7,TRBV11-2,few,NA,CASSLGVAVGEQYF,TGTGCCAGCAGCTTAGGAGTGGCGGTCGGGGAGCAGTACTTC
TRBJ1-4,TRBV11-2,NA,NA,CASSLDLPVTLFF,TGTGCCAGCAGCTTAGATCTTCCAGTAACACTGTTTTTT
TRBJ2-5,TRBV2,many,NA,CASSPGTGETQYF,TGTGCCAGCAGTCCGGGGACCGGGGAGACCCAGTACTTC
TRBJ1-6,TRBV7-9,NA,NA,CASSSPVGSGTAPYSPRHF,NA
TRBJ2-1,TRBV7-6,NA,NA,CASSLFLGKQNEQFF,TGTGCCAGCAGCTTATTTCTGGGAAAGCAGAATGAGCAGTTCTTC
TRBJ2-1,TRBV20-1,many,NA,CSARDSPLLQFF,TGCAGTGCTAGGGACAGCCCCCTTTTACAGTTCTTC
TRBJ2-3,TRBV11-2,NA,TRBD2,CASSLAQRERDTQYF,TGTGCCAGCAGCTTAGCCCAGCGGGAAAGAGATACGCAGTATTTT
TRBJ2-3,TRBV5-4,few,NA,CASKTVGGSTDTQYF,TGTGCCAGCAAAACGGTGGGTGGGAGCACAGATACGCAGTATTTT
TRBJ2-6,TRBV6-5,few,NA,CASSYGGWGANVLTF,TGTGCCAGCAGTTATGGGGGGTGGGGGGCCAACGTCCTGACTTTC